This TCR beta chain was sequenced in a study of blood T cell repertoires in COVID-19. The overall study: Acute-phase and convalescent COVID-19 samples originated in the United States, Italy and Spain. The analysed material was cDNA or gDNA that came from T cells, B-cell-depleted T cells, or PBMCs.

Method: immunoSEQ multiplex PCR; TCRdb's copy keeps in-frame clones and lacks some. This sample yields roughly 450,000 clones, of which 90% are seen a single time; more than 0.55% belongs to the top ten. CDR1 MNHEY and CDR2 SMNVEV come from the germline V gene (reference sequence). This CDR3 has 15 residues. V lost 7 bases to trimming and J lost 5 bases, with 18 bases between them. Participants' own reports of clinical history determined their cohort assignment. This receptor was obtained from a man aged 18 to 29 who had recovered from COVID-19. Sequenced sample: PBMCs or T cells enriched from blood (not recorded which). This rearrangement joins TRBV27 to TRBJ2-1; tentatively, D is TRBD1 (5 bases). The CDR3 here is CASTWGAASHNEQFF. CDR3 sequence (DNA): TGTGCCAGCACCTGGGGCGCGGCCTCTCACAATGAGCAGTTCTTC.